These T cell receptor beta chains were read from a single sample in a study of T cell clones after liver transplantation. Method: immunoSEQ multiplex PCR; TCRdb's copy keeps in-frame clones and lacks some. Of around 20,000 clones in the sample, approximately 88% are singletons; the top ten hold 10% to 15%. The specimen comprised CD8+ T cells from blood, sampled before liver transplant. These receptor sequences come from a human donor who received a liver transplant. Both conserved end residues are part of each CDR3. A D gene is named only where the DNA matches it firmly. Rows give clone size only sometimes, using once, few, many, or a class for an expanded clone.

j_call v_call clone_size d_call cdr3_nt cdr3_aa
TRBJ2-7 TRBV2 NA NA TGTGCCAGCACGGGGGTTTTAGCTTTGGACCAGAGCTCCTACGAGCAGTACTTC CASTGVLALDQSSYEQYF
TRBJ2-7 TRBV23-1 large NA TGCGCCAGCAGTCAATCCTGGGGGTCTTCCTACGAGCAGTACTTC CASSQSWGSSYEQYF
TRBJ2-2 TRBV11-2 NA NA TGTGCCGAGGGACGGACGAACACCGGGGAGCTGTTTTTT CAEGRTNTGELFF
TRBJ2-7 TRBV11-2 NA TRBD2 TGTGCCAGCAGCTTAGGACGTAGGGTAGCGGGCGAGCAGTACTTC CASSLGRRVAGEQYF
TRBJ2-2 TRBV11-3 NA NA TGTGCCAGCAGCTTAGCCGGGACTTACACCGGGGAGCTGTTTTTT CASSLAGTYTGELFF
TRBJ2-7 TRBV19 NA TRBD2 TGTGCCAGTAGGATTACTAGCGGTAGTTTCTACGAGCAGTACTTC CASRITSGSFYEQYF
TRBJ1-1 TRBV6-1 NA NA TGTGCCAGCAGTGAAAGGGGGACCGACACTGAAGCTTTCTTT CASSERGTDTEAFF
TRBJ1-5 TRBV19 NA NA TGTGCCAGTAGTTTGATTGGCAATCAGCCCCAGCATTTT CASSLIGNQPQHF
TRBJ2-7 TRBV28 NA NA TGTGCCAGCAGCCCCCCTCTTTCCTACGAGCAGTACTTC CASSPPLSYEQYF
TRBJ2-1 TRBV27 NA NA TGTGCCAGCAGTTTATTAAGCAGGGTTTATTATGAGCAGTTCTTC CASSLLSRVYYEQFF
TRBJ2-1 TRBV11-2 NA TRBD2 TGTGCCAGCAGCTCCCTACTAGCGGCTCACTACAATGAGCAGTTCTTC CASSSLLAAHYNEQFF
TRBJ1-2 TRBV19 NA NA TGTGCCACCCGGACAGAAGGCTACACCTTC CATRTEGYTF
TRBJ1-1 TRBV28 NA TRBD1 TGTGCCAGCAGTCCAGGGGGGGAAGGCACTGAAGCTTTCTTT CASSPGGEGTEAFF
TRBJ2-7 TRBV19 NA TRBD1 TGTGCCAGTAGTGGGGGGACAGGGGGAACCTACGAGCAGTACTTC CASSGGTGGTYEQYF
TRBJ1-1 TRBV4-1 NA NA TGCGCCAGCAGCCAAGATCCAGGGCTAAGCACTGAAGCTTTCTTT CASSQDPGLSTEAFF
TRBJ1-5 TRBV19 few NA TGTGCCAGTAGTTTCACCCTCGACAGGCCCGGGACTTTT CASSFTLDRPGTF
TRBJ1-5 TRBV6-1 NA TRBD1 TGTGCCAGCAGATTCGACAGGGAGAGCAATCAGCCCCAGCATTTT CASRFDRESNQPQHF
TRBJ1-5 TRBV4-3 NA TRBD1 TGCGCCAGCGCCAGGGGGTATGGCAATCAGCCCCAGCATTTT CASARGYGNQPQHF
TRBJ2-7 TRBV2 NA TRBD1 TGTGCCAGCAGTGTCTCCTCGAGACAGGGACAACCACCCTACGAGCAGTACTTC CASSVSSRQGQPPYEQYF
TRBJ1-3 TRBV19 NA NA TGTGCCAGTAGTAGTCACTCTGGAAACACCATATATTTT CASSSHSGNTIYF
TRBJ2-4 TRBV27 NA NA TGTGCCAGCAAGGGGTTAAACATTCAGTACTTC CASKGLNIQYF
TRBJ2-7 TRBV2 NA NA TGTGCCAGCACCCCGGGAAGCGAGCAGTACTTC CASTPGSEQYF
TRBJ1-2 TRBV27 NA NA TGTGCCAGCAGTGCCGCACGGGACCTGGCAATGTACACCTTC CASSAARDLAMYTF
TRBJ2-1 TRBV5-4 once TRBD2 TGTGCCAGCAGCTTACTAGCGGGAGGAGGGAATGAGCAGTTCTTC CASSLLAGGGNEQFF
TRBJ1-2 TRBV29-1 NA NA TGCAGCGTTGAAGGTCAGGGTCTGTGGTACGGCTACACCTTC CSVEGQGLWYGYTF
TRBJ1-2 TRBV27 NA NA TGTGCCAGCAGTTTATTAGGTCAGGGACGCTATGGCTACACCTTC CASSLLGQGRYGYTF
TRBJ2-7 TRBV27 NA NA TGTGCCAGCAGTTTTGATGGACGGTCTTTCTCCTACGAGCAGTACTTC CASSFDGRSFSYEQYF
TRBJ2-7 TRBV6-5 NA TRBD1 TGTGCCAGCAGCCCCGACAGGGGGTACGAGCAGTACTTC CASSPDRGYEQYF
TRBJ2-5 TRBV2 NA TRBD1 TGTGCCAGCAGTGCGCCGGACAGGGGGCTGGAGACCCAGTACTTC CASSAPDRGLETQYF
TRBJ2-1 TRBV6-1 NA NA TGTGCCAGCAGTGATTGGGGACCACCTCCTGGGCAGTTCTTC CASSDWGPPPGQFF
TRBJ2-7 TRBV28 NA TRBD1 TGTGCCAGCAGTTTTCTACAGGGGGTAGCCTACGAGCAGTACTTC CASSFLQGVAYEQYF
TRBJ2-7 TRBV4-1 NA NA TGCGCCAGCAGCCAAGATCCCCCGAGTAGCGGATCCTACGAGCAGTACTTC CASSQDPPSSGSYEQYF
TRBJ2-7 TRBV9 NA NA TGTGCCAGCAGCGTAGGGGCGGGACTGTACGAGCAGTACTTC CASSVGAGLYEQYF
TRBJ1-5 TRBV19 NA NA TGTGCCAGTAGTCCCTGGGGGGTTCAGCCCCAGCATTTT CASSPWGVQPQHF
TRBJ1-5 TRBV27 once NA TGTGCCAGCAGTTTACACAGGAACAATCAGCCCCAGCATTTT CASSLHRNNQPQHF
TRBJ2-7 TRBV4-1 NA TRBD1 TGCGCCAGCAGCCAAGATAGTAGGGACAGTATTATATACGAGCAGTACTTC CASSQDSRDSIIYEQYF
TRBJ2-1 TRBV5-4 NA TRBD2 TGTGCCATCCCGGCTAGCGGGGTCAGCTCCTACAATGAGCAGTTCTTC CAIPASGVSSYNEQFF
TRBJ2-3 TRBV29-1 NA TRBD2 TGCAGCGTTGGGCTAGCGGGAGGGCCAGGGACGCAGTATTTT CSVGLAGGPGTQYF
TRBJ2-4 TRBV7-9 NA NA TGTGCCAGCAGGGAAACCCCCCGGGACATTCAGTACTTC CASRETPRDIQYF
TRBJ2-1 TRBV7-8 NA NA TGTGCCAGCAGCTCTCTTAGCTCCATGGACGATGAGCAGTTCTTC CASSSLSSMDDEQFF
TRBJ2-1 TRBV19 NA NA TGTGCCAGTAGTACAACAGGTTACAATGAGCAGTTCTTC CASSTTGYNEQFF
TRBJ2-7 TRBV11-2 once NA TGTGCCAGCAGCTTAGAGGGGTTGGCGGGGATTAACTACGAGCAGTACTTC CASSLEGLAGINYEQYF
TRBJ2-7 TRBV11-2 NA NA TGTGCCAGCAGCTTAGATCCGGGGGATTTCTACGAGCAGTACTTC CASSLDPGDFYEQYF
TRBJ1-1 TRBV29-1 NA NA TGCAGCGTTGAAGTCTTTACAGGGCCTGACACTGAAGCTTTCTTT CSVEVFTGPDTEAFF
TRBJ1-2 TRBV28 NA TRBD1 TGTGCCAGCAGTTTCAGGGGGGAACACTATGGCTACACCTTC CASSFRGEHYGYTF
TRBJ2-3 TRBV18 NA TRBD2 TGTGCCAGCTCACCGGACTTGCTAGCGGAATCCACTAGCACAGATACGCAGTATTTT CASSPDLLAESTSTDTQYF
TRBJ1-5 TRBV2 NA NA TGTGCCAGCAGTGACTGGGCGAGGATCAATCAGCCCCAGCATTTT CASSDWARINQPQHF
TRBJ2-2 TRBV27 once NA TGTGCCAGCAGTTTTTCTGGAAACACCGGGGAGCTGTTTTTT CASSFSGNTGELFF
TRBJ1-4 TRBV19 NA NA TGTGCCTCCCAGTATGCGACCACCGGGGCCTTCAGGGCAACTAATGAAAAACTGTTTTTT CASQYATTGAFRATNEKLFF
TRBJ1-2 TRBV4-3 NA NA TGCGCCAGCAGCCAAGTAAATGGCTACACCTTC CASSQVNGYTF
TRBJ2-5 TRBV9 NA NA TGTGCCAGCAGCCCCTTGGGAGAAGAGACCCAGTACTTC CASSPLGEETQYF
TRBJ2-1 TRBV5-1 NA TRBD2 TGCGCCAGCAGCTTGATAGCGGGAGAGGGGAATGAGCAGTTCTTC CASSLIAGEGNEQFF
TRBJ2-1 TRBV27 NA TRBD2 TGTGCCAGCAGTTTTGTCCTAGCGGGAGGGCCTTTATACAATGAGCAGTTCTTC CASSFVLAGGPLYNEQFF
TRBJ1-1 TRBV10-1 NA TRBD1 TGCGCCAGCAGTGAAGGGACAGGGATAACTGAAGCTTTCTTT CASSEGTGITEAFF
TRBJ2-7 TRBV9 NA TRBD2 TGTGCCAGCAGCGGGCTAGCGGGAGGGCCTGGGGACGAGCAGTACTTC CASSGLAGGPGDEQYF
TRBJ1-1 TRBV5-1 NA NA TGCGCCAGCAGCTCCGATTTCCAGGGTAGGGGCACTGAAGCTTTCTTT CASSSDFQGRGTEAFF
TRBJ1-1 TRBV21-1 NA NA TGTGCCAGCAAACTTCGTCTAGGAAGCGAGATGGCTTTCTTT CASKLRLGSEMAFF
TRBJ1-1 TRBV5-4 NA NA TGTGCCAGCAGCCGTCAAGTTTCGAACACTGAAGCTTTCTTT CASSRQVSNTEAFF
TRBJ2-1 TRBV19 NA NA TGTGCCAGTAGTATCGGACAGTCTACCTACAATGAGCAGTTCTTC CASSIGQSTYNEQFF
TRBJ1-2 TRBV28 NA NA TGTGCCAGCAACCTACCCCAGTATGGCTACACCTTC CASNLPQYGYTF